The sequence of this T cell receptor (beta chain) was determined in a study of neurological immune-mediated disorders. In its sample, this clonotype was seen a few times. The CDR3 extends over 15 amino acids. Germline V lookup: CDR1 LGHNA, CDR2 YNFKEQ. The V segment lost 3 bases and the J segment 4 bases; nucleotides outside the gene matches: 7. TCRdb itself ran the 5' RACE reads through MiXCR, one entry per CDR3 protein. The table has 20,000 to 25,000 distinct CDR3 sequences, roughly 15% seen once; the top ten hold about 16%. What was sequenced was PBMCs. This chain joins TRBV4-2 and TRBJ2-5; 8 bases line up with TRBD2. The clonotype comes from a female donor with HTLV-1-associated myelopathy (HAM/TSP). CDR3: CASSQKRERGETQYF. The CDR3 bases are TGTGCCAGCAGCCAGAAGCGGGAGAGGGGAGAGACCCAGTACTTC.